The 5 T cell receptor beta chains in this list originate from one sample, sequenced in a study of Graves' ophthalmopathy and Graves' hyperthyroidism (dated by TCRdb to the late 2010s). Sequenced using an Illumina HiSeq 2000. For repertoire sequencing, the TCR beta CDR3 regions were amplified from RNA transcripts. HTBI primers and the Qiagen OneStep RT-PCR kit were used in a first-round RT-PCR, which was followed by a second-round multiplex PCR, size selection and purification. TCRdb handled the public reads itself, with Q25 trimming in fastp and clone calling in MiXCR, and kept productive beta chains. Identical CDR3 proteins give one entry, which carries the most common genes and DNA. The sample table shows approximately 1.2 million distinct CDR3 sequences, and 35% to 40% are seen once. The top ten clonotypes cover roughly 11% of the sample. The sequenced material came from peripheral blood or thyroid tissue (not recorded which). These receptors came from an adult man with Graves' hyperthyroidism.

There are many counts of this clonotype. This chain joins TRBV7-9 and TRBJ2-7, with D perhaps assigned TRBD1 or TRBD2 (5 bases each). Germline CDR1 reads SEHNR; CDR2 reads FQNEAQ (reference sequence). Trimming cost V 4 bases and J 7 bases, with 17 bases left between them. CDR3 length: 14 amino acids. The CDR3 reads CASSSWDRAKEQYF. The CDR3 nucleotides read TGTGCCAGCAGCTCCTGGGACCGAGCTAAAGAGCAGTACTTC.

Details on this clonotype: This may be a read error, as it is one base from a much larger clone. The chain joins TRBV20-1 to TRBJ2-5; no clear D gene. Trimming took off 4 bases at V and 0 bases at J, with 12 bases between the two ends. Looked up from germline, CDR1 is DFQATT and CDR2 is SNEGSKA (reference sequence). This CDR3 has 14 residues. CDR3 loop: CSAKRRTDQETQYF. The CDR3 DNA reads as TGCAGTGCTAAACGCCGGACGGACCAAGAGACCCAGTACTTC.

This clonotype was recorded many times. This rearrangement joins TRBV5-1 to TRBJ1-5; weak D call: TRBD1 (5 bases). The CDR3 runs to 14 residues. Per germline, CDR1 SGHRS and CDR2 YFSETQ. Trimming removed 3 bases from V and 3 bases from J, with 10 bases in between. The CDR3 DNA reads TGCGCCAGCAGCTGGGACGGAAACAATCAGCCCCAGCATTTT. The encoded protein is CASSWDGNNQPQHF.

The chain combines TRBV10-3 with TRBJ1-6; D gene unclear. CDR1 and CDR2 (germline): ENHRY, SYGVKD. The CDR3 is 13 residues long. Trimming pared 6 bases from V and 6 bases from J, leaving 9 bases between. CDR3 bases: TGTGCCATCAGGGCGGTCTCTAATTCACCCCTCCACTTT. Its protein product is CAIRAVSNSPLHF.

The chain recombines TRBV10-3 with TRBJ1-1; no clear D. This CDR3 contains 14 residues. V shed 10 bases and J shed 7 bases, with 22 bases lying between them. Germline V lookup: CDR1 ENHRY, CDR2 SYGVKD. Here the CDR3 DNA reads TGTGCCACCACTGGAGGCGGTGCAGCTAATGAAGCTTTCTTT. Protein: CATTGGGAANEAFF.